These 18 T cell receptor beta chains were sequenced from one sample in a study of T cell repertoires in MIS-A myocarditis. Produced via immunoSEQ multiplex PCR; TCRdb's table is partial and in-frame only. Among about 15,000 clones listed, roughly 81% were seen once. The sample was left ventricle heart tissue obtained at autopsy. These receptors were obtained from a man aged 18 to 30 with fulminant myocarditis from multisystem inflammatory syndrome in adults (MIS-A) after COVID-19.

This chain joins TRBV6-6 and TRBJ2-5, with D perhaps TRBD2 (6 bases). CDR1 and CDR2 from the germline V gene are MNHNY and SVGAGI (reference sequence). Trimming removed 1 base from V and 5 bases from J, with 14 bases in between. CDR3 size: 15 residues. In DNA form, the CDR3 reads TGTGCCAGCAGTTACTTTCGCGGGGAGAGGGAGACCCAGTACTTC. Amino acids: CASSYFRGERETQYF.

The V and J genes are TRBV6-5 and TRBJ2-5; 8 nucleotides agree with TRBD1. The CDR3 totals 13 residues. CDR1 and CDR2 from the germline V gene are MNHEY and SVGAGI. V lost 8 bases, J lost 11 bases, and 13 bases stayed unmatched. The CDR3 spells CASSAGGRSGQYF. The CDR3 DNA follows: TGTGCCAGCTCGGCAGGGGGCAGGAGTGGTCAGTACTTC.

This sequence joins TRBV9 and TRBJ2-3, with D possibly being TRBD2 (7 bases). Germline V CDR1 and CDR2: SGDLS, YYNGEE. V was cut by 3 bases and J by 4 bases, with 18 bases left in between. The CDR3 length is 16 residues. The CDR3 DNA reads TGTGCCAGCAGCGCCCCTCGGGCGGGGGCCTCAGATACGCAGTATTTT. Its translation is CASSAPRAGASDTQYF. The variable domain in full, with the rest retrieved from reference TRBV9 and TRBJ2-3, is DSGVTQTPKHLITATGQRVTLRCSPRSGDLSVYWYQQSLDQGLQFLIQYYNGEERAKGNILERFSAQQFPDLHSELNLSSLELGDSALYFCASSAPRAGASDTQYFGPGTRLTVL.

The V and J genes are TRBV15 and TRBJ2-3; perhaps D is TRBD1 or TRBD2 (5 bases each). Germline-derived CDR1 and CDR2 are LNHNV and YYDKDF (reference sequence). The CDR3 length is 18 residues. Trimming removed 4 bases from V and 0 bases from J, with 20 bases in between. The CDR3, as DNA: TGTGCCACCAGCAAAGCCTTTGCCGGGACGAGGAGCACAGATACGCAGTATTTT. Its protein product is CATSKAFAGTRSTDTQYF.

The V gene is TRBV12-3 or TRBV12-4, the J gene TRBJ2-5; D unresolved. The CDR3 has 13 residues. V dropped 6 bases and J dropped 5 bases, with 13 bases sitting between them. CDR3 residues: CASSPTQSETQYF. The CDR3 coding sequence is TGTGCCAGCAGCCCGACCCAGTCGGAGACCCAGTACTTC.

CDR3 in DNA: TGTGCCACCTCATCCCCGGGACAGGGGGCGCGGTATGCTTTCTTT. Translated, it gives CATSSPGQGARYAFF. The V gene is TRBV6-5, the J gene TRBJ1-1; 12 nucleotides agree with TRBD1. There are 15 residues in the CDR3. The V and J ends lost 10 bases and 11 bases, in that order; junction bases with no gene match: 17. The V gene's germline CDR1 is MNHEY and CDR2 SVGAGI.

This sequence joins TRBV18 and TRBJ1-2; D is uncertain. V gave up 2 bases and J gave up 4 bases, with 14 bases separating them. Per the germline V gene, CDR1 is KGHSH and CDR2 is LQKENI. This CDR3 comprises 15 residues. Here the CDR3 reads CASSPEAGIGYGYTF. The CDR3 DNA reads TGTGCCAGCTCACCAGAGGCGGGCATCGGCTATGGCTACACCTTC.

CDR3 nucleotide sequence: TGTGCCAGCTCTAGCAGTTATAATTCACCCCTCCACTTT. It yields the protein CASSSSYNSPLHF. This chain uses TRBV18 with TRBJ1-6; D is ambiguous. The CDR3 spans 13 residues. Germline V gene lookup returns CDR1 KGHSH and CDR2 LQKENI. Trimming shortened V by 6 bases and J by 4 bases, and 7 bases separated the two germline ends.

Here the CDR3 DNA reads TGTGCCTTAAGACGATCGTATGGAAACACCATATATTTT. It translates to CALRRSYGNTIYF. The chain employs TRBV30 and TRBJ1-3, with no clear D. The CDR3 contains 13 residues. Germline loops: CDR1 GTSNPN, CDR2 SVGIG (reference sequence). V shed 7 bases and J shed 3 bases, with 13 bases lying between them.

The V and J genes are TRBV19 and TRBJ1-6; maybe TRBD1 (5 bases). This CDR3 comprises 14 residues. V was shortened by 6 bases and J by 4 bases, with 10 bases between the two germline ends. Germline CDR1 LNHDA, CDR2 SQIVND (reference sequence). The CDR3 DNA reads as TGTGCCAGTAGGCCAGCAGGGTATAATTCACCCCTCCACTTT. Translating it yields CASRPAGYNSPLHF.

V and J are TRBV9 and TRBJ2-3; D might be TRBD1 or TRBD2, each matching 6 bases. V dropped 3 bases and J dropped 5 bases, with 16 bases sitting between them. The CDR3 loop spans 15 amino acids. Germline V gives CDR1 SGDLS, CDR2 YYNGEE. Here the CDR3 reads CASSGDLGAVDTQYF. In DNA form, the CDR3 reads TGTGCCAGCAGCGGGGACTTGGGGGCGGTAGATACGCAGTATTTT.

As to this clone: Other DNA sequences in this specimen translate into the identical CDR3. The chain has TRBV11-3 and TRBJ1-3; D gene uncertain. CDR1 and CDR2 from the germline V gene are SGHNT and YENEEA. CDR3 length: 13 amino acids. V lost 4 bases to trimming and J lost 2 bases, with 6 bases between them. Written as DNA, the CDR3 is TGTGCCAGCAGCTCGCTACCTGGAAACACCATATATTTT. Translated: CASSSLPGNTIYF.

The gene calls are TRBV19 and TRBJ1-5; 7 bases line up with TRBD1. The germline V gene has CDR1 LNHDA and CDR2 SQIVND (reference sequence). V shed 5 bases and J 10 bases; nucleotides not matched to a gene: 8. This CDR3 is built from 13 residues. The CDR3 nucleotides are TGTGCCAGTAGTTTACCGACAGGGAGACCCCAGCATTTT. Translated, it gives CASSLPTGRPQHF.

The chain links TRBV5-5 to TRBJ2-3; maybe TRBD2 (8 bases). This CDR3 contains 17 residues. Deletions cut 4 bases from V and 5 bases from J, with 23 bases between. Germline V gene sequence: CDR1 SGHKS, CDR2 YYEKEE (reference sequence). This CDR3 is CASSPGGSGISGDTQYF. CDR3 DNA: TGTGCCAGCAGCCCAGGGGGTAGCGGGATTTCAGGAGATACGCAGTATTTT.

This chain links TRBV25-1 with TRBJ1-5; possibly TRBD1 for D (6 bases). The CDR3 extends over 13 amino acids. Trimming stripped 1 base from V and 7 bases from J, with 8 bases between. Germline V gene lookup returns CDR1 MGHDK and CDR2 SYGVNS. Here the CDR3 DNA reads TGTGCCAGCAGTGAATCCAGGGGACAGCCCCAGCATTTT. This translates into CASSESRGQPQHF.

The V and J genes are TRBV19 and TRBJ1-5; 10 bases are a match to TRBD1. The germline V gene has CDR1 LNHDA and CDR2 SQIVND (reference sequence). The CDR3 is 15 residues long. V shed 5 bases, J shed 5 bases, and the junction held 6 bases outside the gene matches. The CDR3 is CASSGTGAQDQPQHF. In DNA, the CDR3 is TGTGCCAGTAGTGGGACAGGGGCCCAAGATCAGCCCCAGCATTTT. The full variable domain, in which reference TRBV19 and TRBJ1-5 provide the parts outside the CDR3, is DGGITQSPKYLFRKEGQNVTLSCEQNLNHDAMYWYRQDPGQGLRLIYYSQIVNDFQKGDIAEGYSVSREKKESFPLTVTSAQKNPTAFYLCASSGTGAQDQPQHFGDGTRLSIL.

The V call is TRBV4-3, the J call TRBJ2-3, with a weak D call TRBD1 (5 bases). Trimming pared 3 bases from V and 2 bases from J, leaving 21 bases between. Germline V gene lookup returns CDR1 LGHNA and CDR2 YSLEER. CDR3 length equals 18 residues. The CDR3 nucleotides are TGCGCCAGCAGCCACCAAATGGGTCAGACAGCGATCACAGATACGCAGTATTTT. Protein: CASSHQMGQTAITDTQYF.

In its sample, this clone was seen a few times. The chain employs TRBV5-1 and TRBJ1-5; weak D call: TRBD1 (5 bases). V gave up 4 bases and J gave up 7 bases, with 15 bases separating them. CDR1 SGHRS and CDR2 YFSETQ come from the germline V gene. The CDR3 length is 14 residues. The CDR3 is CASSPSLGGQPQHF. The CDR3 DNA is TGCGCCAGCAGCCCCTCCTTGGGGGGACAGCCCCAGCATTTT.